This T cell receptor beta chain was sequenced for a study of post-analysis software for immune sequencing data (dated by TCRdb to between 2015 and 2017). Study-level background: The recorded disease courses included relapsing-remitting, secondary progressive and progressive-relapsing multiple sclerosis, and some patients had no subtype annotation. The patient repertoires were compared against about 10 previously published healthy control repertoires obtained from donors aged roughly 6 to 28 years. A subset of samples was prepared in parallel using single-end sample barcoding, then pooled and co-amplified after Illumina adapter ligation. The study at large found these results: Normalized Chao1 diversity was significantly lower in multiple sclerosis patients than controls, suggesting substantial peripheral T-cell clonal expansion. The multiple sclerosis patient group was slightly younger than the control group. Four or five TRBV segments, including TRBV5-6, TRBV5-1 and TRBV20-1, were significantly more frequent in patients than controls. Direct clustering with F measure revealed strong co-clustering of samples prepared in the same batch, which led to a batch-effect correction.

There are 15 amino acids in the CDR3, from cysteine to phenylalanine inclusive. Only the CDR3 DNA stays, 45 bases, in frame from base 1. The germline V end is reduced by 6 bases and the J end by 5 bases; junction bases left unmatched: 5. Of note for this clonotype: No cognate antigen has been identified for it. Base qualities were left out, and no much larger clone turns up one base away.

Library preparation was by PCR. The sequencer listed for this sample is Illumina HiSeq 2500. To reduce PCR and sequencing biases, unique molecular identifiers were incorporated into the TCR beta cDNA libraries. Some 500,000 cDNA molecules were obtained per 1 to 10 million input T cells, so each molecule approximated one T cell. The patient libraries were prepared and sequenced using the same protocol as the earlier healthy control dataset. Samples belonging to the same batch were prepared together, multiplexed and sequenced on a shared HiSeq lane. In the original analysis: MIGEC was used to process the raw barcoded reads, and molecular identifier groups with only a single read were discarded before consensus assembly and CDR3 extraction. Clonotype tables were post-analysed with VDJtools, normalizing diversity by down-sampling all datasets to the smallest sample size. Repertoire overlap clustering matched CDR3 amino acid but not nucleotide sequences to correct batch-related cross-sample contamination. The public reads were reprocessed in TCRdb via fastp at Q25 and MiXCR, keeping in-frame beta chains. Rows with one shared CDR3 protein collapse into an entry with the most common genes and DNA. The V and J calls and clone size are TCRdb's, not the authors'. The sample records about 460,000 distinct CDR3 sequences, under 55% of which are singletons. The ten largest clonotypes hold about an eighth of the sample.

To demonstrate the VDJtools post-analysis software, the study profiled TCR beta repertoires from the peripheral blood of around 13 young patients with multiple sclerosis. The multiple sclerosis patients were children and adolescents between roughly 6 and 16 years of age. In this chain, TRBV12-3 or TRBV12-4 is recombined with TRBJ2-5; 14 central nucleotides agree with TRBD2. The specimen sequenced was blood. The sequence was obtained from a girl aged 5 to 17 with multiple sclerosis. The DNA sequence is TGTGCCAGCAGCCCGAGGACTAGCGGGAGGGAGACCCAGTACTTC. This gives the protein CASSPRTSGRETQYF.